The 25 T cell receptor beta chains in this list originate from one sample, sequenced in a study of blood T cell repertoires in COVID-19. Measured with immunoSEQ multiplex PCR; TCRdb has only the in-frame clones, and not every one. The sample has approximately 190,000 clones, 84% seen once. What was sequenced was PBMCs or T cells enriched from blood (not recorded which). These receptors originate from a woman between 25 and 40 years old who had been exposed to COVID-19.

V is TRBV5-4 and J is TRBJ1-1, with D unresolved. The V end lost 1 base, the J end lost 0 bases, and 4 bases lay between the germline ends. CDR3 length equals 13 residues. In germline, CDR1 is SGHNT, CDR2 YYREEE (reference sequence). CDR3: CASSLTLNTEAFF. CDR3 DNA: TGTGCCAGCAGCTTGACACTGAACACTGAAGCTTTCTTT.

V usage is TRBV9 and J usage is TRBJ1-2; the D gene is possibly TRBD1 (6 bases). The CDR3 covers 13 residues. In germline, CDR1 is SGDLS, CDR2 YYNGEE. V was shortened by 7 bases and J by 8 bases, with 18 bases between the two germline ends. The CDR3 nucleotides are TGTGCCAGCCGAGGGGGTGCGTTAGACGGCTACACCTTC. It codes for CASRGGALDGYTF.

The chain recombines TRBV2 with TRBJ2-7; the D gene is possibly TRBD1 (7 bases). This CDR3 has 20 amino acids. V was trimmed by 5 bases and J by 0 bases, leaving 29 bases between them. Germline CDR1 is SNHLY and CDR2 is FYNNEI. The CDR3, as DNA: TGTGCCAGCAGTCCCCGAAGGCGGGACAGTCTTCTCTCCGGCTCCTACGAGCAGTACTTC. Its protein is CASSPRRRDSLLSGSYEQYF.

The DNA of the CDR3 is TGTGCCGTCGAAGCGGGGGGGAAGGACAATGAGCAGTTCTTC. It encodes CAVEAGGKDNEQFF. The chain is built from TRBV10-3 and TRBJ2-1; 10 bases align to TRBD2. Germline lookup yields CDR1 ENHRY and CDR2 SYGVKD. CDR3 length: 14 amino acids. V gave up 11 bases and J gave up 5 bases; unmatched junction bases: 9.

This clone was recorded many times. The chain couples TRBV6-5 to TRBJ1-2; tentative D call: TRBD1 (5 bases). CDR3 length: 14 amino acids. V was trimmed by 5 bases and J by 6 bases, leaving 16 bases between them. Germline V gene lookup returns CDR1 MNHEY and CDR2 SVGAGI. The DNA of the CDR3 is TGTGCCAGCAGTCAGGGTCCATCGGGCCATGGCTACACCTTC. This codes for CASSQGPSGHGYTF.

The chain's CDR3 is CASSQDLERVAEAFF. The CDR3, as DNA: TGTGCCAGCAGCCAAGATTTGGAGCGGGTGGCTGAAGCTTTCTTT. The chain recombines TRBV3-1 (or the pseudogene TRBV3-2) with TRBJ1-1; D uncertain. This CDR3 region has 15 residues. V was clipped by 0 bases and J by 6 bases, with 14 bases between them. CDR1 and CDR2 from the germline V gene are LGHDT and YNNKEL (reference sequence).

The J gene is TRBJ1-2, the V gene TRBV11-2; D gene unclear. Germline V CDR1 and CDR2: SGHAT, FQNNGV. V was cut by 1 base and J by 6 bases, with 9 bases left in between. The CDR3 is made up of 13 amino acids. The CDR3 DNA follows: TGTGCCAGCAGCTTAGCGCACCAGGATGGCTACACCTTC. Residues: CASSLAHQDGYTF.

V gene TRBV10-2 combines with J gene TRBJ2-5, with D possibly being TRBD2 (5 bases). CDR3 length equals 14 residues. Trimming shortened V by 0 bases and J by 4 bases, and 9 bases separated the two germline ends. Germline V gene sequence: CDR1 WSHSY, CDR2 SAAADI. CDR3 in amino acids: CASSESIGGETQYF. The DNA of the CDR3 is TGCGCCAGCAGTGAGTCTATAGGAGGAGAGACCCAGTACTTC.

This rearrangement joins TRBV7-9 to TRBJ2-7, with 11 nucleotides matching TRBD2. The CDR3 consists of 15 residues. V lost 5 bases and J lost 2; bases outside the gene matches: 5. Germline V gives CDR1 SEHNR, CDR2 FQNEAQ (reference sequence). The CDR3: CASSPETSGAYEQYF. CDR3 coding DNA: TGTGCCAGCAGCCCCGAGACTAGCGGGGCCTACGAGCAGTACTTC. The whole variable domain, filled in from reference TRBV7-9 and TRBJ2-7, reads DTGVSQNPRHKITKRGQNVTFRCDPISEHNRLYWYRQTLGQGPEFLTYFQNEAQLEKSRLLSDRFSAERPKGSFSTLEIQRTEQGDSAMYLCASSPETSGAYEQYFGPGTRLTVT.

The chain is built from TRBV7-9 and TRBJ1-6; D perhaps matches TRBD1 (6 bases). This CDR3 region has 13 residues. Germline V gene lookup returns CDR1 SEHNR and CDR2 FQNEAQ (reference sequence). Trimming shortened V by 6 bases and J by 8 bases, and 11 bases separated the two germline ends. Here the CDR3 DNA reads TGTGCCAGCAGTGACCGGACAGATTCACCCCTCCACTTT. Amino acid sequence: CASSDRTDSPLHF.

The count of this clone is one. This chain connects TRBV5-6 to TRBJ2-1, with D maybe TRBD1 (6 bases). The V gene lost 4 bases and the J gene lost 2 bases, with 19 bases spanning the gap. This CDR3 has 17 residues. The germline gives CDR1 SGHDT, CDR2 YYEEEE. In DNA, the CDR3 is TGTGCCAGCAGCCTATACCGCAGGGGTAGTGCCTACAATGAGCAGTTCTTC. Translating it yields CASSLYRRGSAYNEQFF.

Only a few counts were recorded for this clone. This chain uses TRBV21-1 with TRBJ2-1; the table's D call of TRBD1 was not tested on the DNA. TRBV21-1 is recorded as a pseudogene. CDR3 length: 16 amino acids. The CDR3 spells CASSKVPQGRNNEQFF. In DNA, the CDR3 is TGTGCCAGCAGCAAAGTTCCGCAGGGCAGGAACAATGAGCAGTTCTTC.

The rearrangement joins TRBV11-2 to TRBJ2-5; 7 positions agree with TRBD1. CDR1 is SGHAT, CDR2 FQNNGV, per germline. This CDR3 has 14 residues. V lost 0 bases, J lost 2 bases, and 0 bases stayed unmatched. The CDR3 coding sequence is TGTGCCAGCAGCTTAGACAGGGGGCAAGAGACCCAGTACTTC. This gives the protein CASSLDRGQETQYF.

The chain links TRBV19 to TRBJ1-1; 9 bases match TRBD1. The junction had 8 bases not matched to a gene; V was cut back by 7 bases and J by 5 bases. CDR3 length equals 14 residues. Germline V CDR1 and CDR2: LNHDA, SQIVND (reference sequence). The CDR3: CASNIGTGYTEAFF. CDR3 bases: TGTGCCAGTAACATCGGGACAGGGTATACTGAAGCTTTCTTT.

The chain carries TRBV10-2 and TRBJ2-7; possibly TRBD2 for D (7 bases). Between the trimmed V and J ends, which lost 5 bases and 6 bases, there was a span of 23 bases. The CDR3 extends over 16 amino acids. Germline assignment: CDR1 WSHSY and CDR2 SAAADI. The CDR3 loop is CASSPVGGGPIGEQYF. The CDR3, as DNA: TGCGCCAGCAGTCCAGTTGGGGGGGGGCCTATCGGCGAGCAGTACTTC.

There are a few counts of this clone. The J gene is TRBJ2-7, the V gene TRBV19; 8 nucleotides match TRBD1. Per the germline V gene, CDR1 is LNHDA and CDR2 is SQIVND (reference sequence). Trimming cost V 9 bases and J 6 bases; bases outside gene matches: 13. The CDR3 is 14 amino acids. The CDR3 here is CASRAGQGASEQYF. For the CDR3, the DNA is TGTGCCAGCCGCGCAGGGCAGGGGGCGAGCGAGCAGTACTTC.

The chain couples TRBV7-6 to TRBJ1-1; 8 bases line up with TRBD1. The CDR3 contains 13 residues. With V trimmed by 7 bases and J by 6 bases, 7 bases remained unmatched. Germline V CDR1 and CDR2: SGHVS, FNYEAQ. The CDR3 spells CASKQGAGAEAFF. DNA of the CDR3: TGTGCCAGCAAGCAGGGGGCAGGCGCTGAAGCTTTCTTT.

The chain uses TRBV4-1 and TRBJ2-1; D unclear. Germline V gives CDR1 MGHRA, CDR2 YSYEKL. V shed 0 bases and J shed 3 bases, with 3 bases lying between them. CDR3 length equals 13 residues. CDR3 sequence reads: CASSQDIYNEQFF. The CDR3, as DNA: TGCGCCAGCAGCCAAGACATCTACAATGAGCAGTTCTTC.

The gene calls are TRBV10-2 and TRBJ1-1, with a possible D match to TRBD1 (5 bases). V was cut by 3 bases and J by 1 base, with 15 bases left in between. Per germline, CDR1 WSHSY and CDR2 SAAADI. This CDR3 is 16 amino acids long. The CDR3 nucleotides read TGCGCCAGCAGTGATCTTCGACAGACGCCGAACACTGAAGCTTTCTTT. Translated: CASSDLRQTPNTEAFF.

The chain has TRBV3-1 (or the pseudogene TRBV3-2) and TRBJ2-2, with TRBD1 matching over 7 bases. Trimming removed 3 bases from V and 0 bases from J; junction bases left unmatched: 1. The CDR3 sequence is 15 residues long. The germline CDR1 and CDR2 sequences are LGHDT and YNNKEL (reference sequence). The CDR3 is CASSHGTANTGELFF. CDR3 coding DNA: TGTGCCAGCAGCCATGGGACAGCGAACACCGGGGAGCTGTTTTTT.

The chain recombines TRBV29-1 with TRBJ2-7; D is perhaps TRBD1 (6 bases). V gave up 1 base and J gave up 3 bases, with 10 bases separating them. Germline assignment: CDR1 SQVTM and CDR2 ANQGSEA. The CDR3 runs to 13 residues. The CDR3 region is CSVEGGQSYEQYF. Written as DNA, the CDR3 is TGCAGCGTTGAAGGTGGACAGAGCTACGAGCAGTACTTC.

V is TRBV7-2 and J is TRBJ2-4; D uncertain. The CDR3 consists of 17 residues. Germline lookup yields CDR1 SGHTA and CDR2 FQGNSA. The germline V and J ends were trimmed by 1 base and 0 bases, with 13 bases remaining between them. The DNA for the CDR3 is TGTGCCAGCAGCTTAGGTTTGGAGCACTTAGCCAAAAACATTCAGTACTTC. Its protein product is CASSLGLEHLAKNIQYF.

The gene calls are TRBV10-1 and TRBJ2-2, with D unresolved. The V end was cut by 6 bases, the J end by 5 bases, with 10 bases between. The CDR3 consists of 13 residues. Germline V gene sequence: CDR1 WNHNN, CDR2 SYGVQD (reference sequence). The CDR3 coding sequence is TGCGCCAGCAGCGGTCGGGTGACCGGGGAGCTGTTTTTT. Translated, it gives CASSGRVTGELFF.

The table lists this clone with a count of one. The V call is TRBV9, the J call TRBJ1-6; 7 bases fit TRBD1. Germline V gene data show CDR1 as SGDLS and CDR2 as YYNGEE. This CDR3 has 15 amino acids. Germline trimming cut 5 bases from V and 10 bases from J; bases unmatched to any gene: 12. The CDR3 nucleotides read TGTGCCAGCAGACCAACACAGGGGTCCAACTCACCCCTCCACTTT. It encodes CASRPTQGSNSPLHF.

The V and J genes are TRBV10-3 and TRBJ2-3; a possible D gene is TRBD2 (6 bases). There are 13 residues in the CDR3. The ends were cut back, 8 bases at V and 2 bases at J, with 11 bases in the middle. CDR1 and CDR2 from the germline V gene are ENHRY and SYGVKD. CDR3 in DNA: TGTGCCATCGGGAGGCTCAACACAGATACGCAGTATTTT. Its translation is CAIGRLNTDTQYF.